This T cell receptor (beta chain) was recorded in a study of Ad26.COV2.S vaccination and SARS-CoV-2 variants. CDR1 is SGHDT, CDR2 YYEEEE, per germline. The CDR3 length is 13 residues. V lost 0 bases to trimming and J lost 2 bases, with 5 bases between them. Treatment described: some 20 received Ad26.COV2.S at low or high dose, single or two shots; several received placebo; per-sample allocation not given. Day 63 after the first vaccine or placebo injection was the time point for sampling. TCRdb's table, derived via immunoSEQ multiplex PCR, lists solely in-frame clones and lacks some. Of about 380,000 clones detected, under 90% appear once; the ten largest clones hold 7% to 9.5%. Concerning this clone: Antigen: not known.

Study findings and constraints: A substantial breadth of spike-specific CD8+ and CD4+ T cell responses after vaccination has been reported.

Sequenced here: peripheral blood, sampled in a trial of Ad26.COV2.S vaccine versus placebo. The sequence came from a person aged 18 to 59 who received the Ad26.COV2.S COVID-19 vaccine or a placebo. The gene calls are TRBV5-6 and TRBJ2-5; unclear D gene. CDR3 coding DNA: TGTGCCAGCAGCTTGGTGGGGCAAGAGACCCAGTACTTC. Translated, it gives CASSLVGQETQYF.